These T cell receptor beta chains were read from a single sample in a study of cytomegalovirus exposure and HLA in healthy donors. The protocol was immunoSEQ multiplex PCR, while the TCRdb copy is restricted to in-frame clones and leaves out a portion. The sample totals fewer than 200,000 clones. Sequences were obtained from PBMCs. Receptors were obtained from a man younger than 40 in good health and CMV-seronegative. CDR3s include the opening cysteine and the closing phenylalanine or tryptophan.

>TRBV7-3|TRBJ2-7
CASSFSGDSSYEQYF
>TRBV7-6|TRBJ2-1
CASSLRSGGYNEQFF
>TRBV7-8|TRBJ2-7
CASSLALAGGQYF
>TRBV10-2|TRBJ1-1
CASREQPLLEAFF
>TRBV2|TRBJ2-7
CASSDSFYEQYF
>TRBV6-5|TRBJ2-7
CASGRRTGAYEQYF
>TRBV30|TRBJ2-5
CAWYDRGQTQYF
>TRBV6-1|TRBJ2-7
CATPSEQGSYEQYF
>TRBV19|TRBJ1-4
CASSIASRSGGKLFF
>TRBV27|TRBJ1-2
CASRPTGGTGYTF
>TRBV10-3|TRBJ2-1
CATSGQNIQGEQFF
>TRBV11-3|TRBJ1-1
CASQKGLNTEAFF
>TRBV6-1|TRBJ1-1
CASRDPGRTEAFF
>TRBV15|TRBJ2-2
CATSRARGQHTGELFF
>TRBV10-1|TRBJ2-2
CASSLNTGELFF
>TRBV14|TRBJ1-4
CASSPRFATNEKLFF
>TRBV5-5|TRBJ1-1
CASSSYDRMNTEAFF
>TRBV11-3|TRBJ2-1
CASSLGGLAGGLFYNEQFF
>TRBV5-5|TRBJ1-5
CASSLPPVGSAGQPQHF
>TRBV25-1|TRBJ1-1
CASSDIQGLNTEAFF
>TRBV6-5|TRBJ1-6
CASSYDRGNSPLHF
>TRBV7-9|TRBJ1-1
CASSQGQGRRTEAFF
>TRBV28|TRBJ2-3
CASSSPGAAGGIDTQYF
>TRBV7-7|TRBJ2-1
CASSLEASGGNNEQFF
>TRBV5-4|TRBJ2-6
CASSSRTGDLRGANVLTF
>TRBV2|TRBJ2-4
CASTGLPLGKGIQYF
>TRBV7-9|TRBJ2-3
CASSPTSGGATDTQYF